This T cell receptor (beta chain) was captured by sequencing in a study of tumor-infiltrating lymphocytes in primary liver carcinoma. TCR beta cDNA came from around 500 ng total RNA, primed with a constant-region primer. Slightly modified ARM-PCR served as the procedure for the TCR beta libraries. These libraries came from three rounds of nested multiplex PCR. Investigators reported that the first two PCR rounds, at around 10 cycles each, used TRBV1-TRBV30 forward primers with a C-beta reverse primer. TCRdb used MiXCR to reprocess the multiplex PCR reads, holding one entry per CDR3 protein. The profile shows fewer than 350,000 distinct CDR3 sequences, roughly 60% of them singletons. Germline DNA was also extracted, with blood RNA taken from unsorted whole blood. To note about this clonotype: Given a much more abundant clone one base away, this may be a read error.

CDR3 length: 13 residues. CDR1 and CDR2 from the germline V gene are MNHEY and SVGEGT. Sequencing was done on a sample of peripheral blood. This sequence originates from a man between 40 and 49 years old with primary liver carcinoma and hepatitis B virus infection. This chain links TRBV6-2 or TRBV6-3 with TRBJ1-1; D gene ambiguous. The CDR3 loop reads CASSYGANIEAFF. DNA of the CDR3: TGTGCCAGCAGTTACGGAGCTAACATTGAAGCTTTCTTT.